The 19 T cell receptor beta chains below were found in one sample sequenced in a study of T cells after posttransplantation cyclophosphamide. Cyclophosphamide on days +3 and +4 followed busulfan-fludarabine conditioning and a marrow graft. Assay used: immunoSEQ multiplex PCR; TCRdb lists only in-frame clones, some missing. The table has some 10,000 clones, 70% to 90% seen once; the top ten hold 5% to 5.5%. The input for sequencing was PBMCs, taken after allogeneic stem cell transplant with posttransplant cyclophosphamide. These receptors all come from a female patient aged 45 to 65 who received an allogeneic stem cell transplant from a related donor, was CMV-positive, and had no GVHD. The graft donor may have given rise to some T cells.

The chain's CDR3 is CASSGRGRSYEQYF. CDR3 nucleotides: TGTGCCAGCAGCGGCAGGGGCCGCTCCTACGAGCAGTACTTC. The chain is built from TRBV6-1 and TRBJ2-7; D is possibly TRBD1 (6 bases). Trimming pared 6 bases from V and 0 bases from J, leaving 12 bases between. In germline, CDR1 is MNHNS, CDR2 SASEGT. This CDR3 comprises 14 residues.

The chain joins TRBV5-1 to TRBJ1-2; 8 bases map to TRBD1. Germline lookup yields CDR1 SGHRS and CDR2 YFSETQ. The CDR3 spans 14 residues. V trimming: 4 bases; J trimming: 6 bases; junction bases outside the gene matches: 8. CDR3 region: CASSVDRGWDGYTF. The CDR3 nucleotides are TGCGCCAGCAGCGTCGACAGGGGATGGGATGGCTACACCTTC.

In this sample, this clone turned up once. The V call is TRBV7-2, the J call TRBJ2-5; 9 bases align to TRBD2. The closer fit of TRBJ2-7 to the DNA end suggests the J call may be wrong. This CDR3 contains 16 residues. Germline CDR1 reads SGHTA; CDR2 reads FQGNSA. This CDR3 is CASSLVGSGGYYEQYF. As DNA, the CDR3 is TGTGCCAGCAGCTTAGTGGGGAGCGGGGGGTACTACGAGCAGTACTTC.

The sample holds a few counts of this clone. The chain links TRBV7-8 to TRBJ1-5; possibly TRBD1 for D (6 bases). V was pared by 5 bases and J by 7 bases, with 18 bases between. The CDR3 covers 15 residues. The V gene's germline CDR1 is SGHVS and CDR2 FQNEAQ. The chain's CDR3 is CASSPLAGARQPQHF. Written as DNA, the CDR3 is TGTGCCAGCAGCCCTCTAGCGGGGGCGCGGCAGCCCCAGCATTTT.

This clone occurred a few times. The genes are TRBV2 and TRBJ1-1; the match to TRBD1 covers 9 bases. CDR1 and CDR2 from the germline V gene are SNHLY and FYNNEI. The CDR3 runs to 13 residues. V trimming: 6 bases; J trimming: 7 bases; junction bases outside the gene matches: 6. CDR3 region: CASRTRQGVEAFF. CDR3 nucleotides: TGTGCCAGCAGGACGCGACAGGGGGTTGAAGCTTTCTTT. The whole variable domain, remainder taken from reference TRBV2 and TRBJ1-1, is EPEVTQTPSHQVTQMGQEVILRCVPISNHLYFYWYRQILGQKVEFLVSFYNNEISEKSEIFDDQFSVERPDGSNFTLKIRSTKLEDSAMYFCASRTRQGVEAFFGQGTRLTVV.

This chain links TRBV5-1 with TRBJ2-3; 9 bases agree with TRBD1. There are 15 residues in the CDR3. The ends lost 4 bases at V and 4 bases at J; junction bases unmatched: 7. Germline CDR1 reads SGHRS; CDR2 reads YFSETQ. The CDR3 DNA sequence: TGCGCCAGCAGCAGCTGGGGACAGGGCGCAGATACGCAGTATTTT. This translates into CASSSWGQGADTQYF.

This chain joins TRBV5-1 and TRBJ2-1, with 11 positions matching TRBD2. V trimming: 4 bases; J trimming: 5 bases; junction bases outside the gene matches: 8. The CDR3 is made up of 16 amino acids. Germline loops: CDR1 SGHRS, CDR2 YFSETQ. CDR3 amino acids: CASSTASGGRNNEQFF. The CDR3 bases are TGCGCCAGCAGCACTGCTAGCGGGGGGCGAAACAATGAGCAGTTCTTC.

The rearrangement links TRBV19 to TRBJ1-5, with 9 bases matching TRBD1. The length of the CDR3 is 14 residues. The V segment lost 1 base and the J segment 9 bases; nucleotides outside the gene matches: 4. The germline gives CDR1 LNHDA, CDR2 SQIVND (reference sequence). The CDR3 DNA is TGTGCCAGTAGTATAGCTGGACAGGGGCGGCCCCAGCATTTT. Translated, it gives CASSIAGQGRPQHF.

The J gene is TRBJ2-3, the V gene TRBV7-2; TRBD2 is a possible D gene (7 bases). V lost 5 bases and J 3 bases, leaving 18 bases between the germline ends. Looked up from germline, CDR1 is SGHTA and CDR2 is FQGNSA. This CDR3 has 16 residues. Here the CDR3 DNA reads TGTGCCAGCAGCGAACGGGGGGCTTCTGTTACAGATACGCAGTATTTT. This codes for CASSERGASVTDTQYF.

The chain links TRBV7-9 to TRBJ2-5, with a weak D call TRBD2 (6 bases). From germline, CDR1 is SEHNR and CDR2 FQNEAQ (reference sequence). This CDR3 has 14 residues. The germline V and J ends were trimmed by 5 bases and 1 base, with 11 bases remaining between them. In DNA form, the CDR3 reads TGTGCCAGCAGCAACCGGGACTTCCAAGAGACCCAGTACTTC. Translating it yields CASSNRDFQETQYF.

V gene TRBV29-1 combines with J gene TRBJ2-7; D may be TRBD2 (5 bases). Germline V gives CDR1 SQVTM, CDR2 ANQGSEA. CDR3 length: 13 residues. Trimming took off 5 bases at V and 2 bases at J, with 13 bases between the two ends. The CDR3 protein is CSVIEGNAYEQYF. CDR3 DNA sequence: TGCAGCGTTATCGAGGGAAACGCCTACGAGCAGTACTTC.

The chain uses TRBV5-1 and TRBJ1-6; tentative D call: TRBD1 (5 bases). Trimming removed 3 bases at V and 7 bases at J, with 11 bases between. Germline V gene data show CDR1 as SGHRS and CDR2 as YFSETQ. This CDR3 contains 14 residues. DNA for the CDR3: TGCGCCAGCAGCTCGGGACTGATGAATTCACCCCTCCACTTT. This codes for CASSSGLMNSPLHF.

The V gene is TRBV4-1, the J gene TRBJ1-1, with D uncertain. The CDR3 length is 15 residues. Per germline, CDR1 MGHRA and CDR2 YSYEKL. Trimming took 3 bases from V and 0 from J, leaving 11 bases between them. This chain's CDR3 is CASSQEETMNTEAFF. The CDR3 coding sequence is TGCGCCAGCAGCCAGGAAGAGACAATGAACACTGAAGCTTTCTTT.

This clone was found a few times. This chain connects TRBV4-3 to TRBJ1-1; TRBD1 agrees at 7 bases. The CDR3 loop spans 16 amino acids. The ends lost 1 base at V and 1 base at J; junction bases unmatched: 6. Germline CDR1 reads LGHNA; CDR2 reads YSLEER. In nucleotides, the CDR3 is TGCGCCAGCAGCCAAGTTACAGGGGTTAGGAACACTGAAGCTTTCTTT. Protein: CASSQVTGVRNTEAFF.

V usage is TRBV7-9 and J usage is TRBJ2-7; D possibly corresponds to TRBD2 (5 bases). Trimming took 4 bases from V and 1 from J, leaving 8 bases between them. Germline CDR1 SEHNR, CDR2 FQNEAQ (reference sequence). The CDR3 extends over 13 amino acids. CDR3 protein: CASSSGFSYEQYF. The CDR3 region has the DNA TGTGCCAGCAGCTCGGGATTTTCCTACGAGCAGTACTTC.

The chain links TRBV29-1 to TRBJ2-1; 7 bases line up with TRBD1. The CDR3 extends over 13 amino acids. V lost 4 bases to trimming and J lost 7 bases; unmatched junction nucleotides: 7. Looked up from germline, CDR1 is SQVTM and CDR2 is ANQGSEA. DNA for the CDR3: TGCAGCGTTGGTCCAGGGGGAGAGAATGAGCAGTTCTTC. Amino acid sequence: CSVGPGGENEQFF.

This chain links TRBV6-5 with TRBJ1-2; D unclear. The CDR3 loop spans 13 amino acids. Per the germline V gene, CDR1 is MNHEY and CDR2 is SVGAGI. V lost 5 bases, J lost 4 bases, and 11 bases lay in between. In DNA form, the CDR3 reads TGTGCCAGCAGTGGTGCAGGTTCCTATGGCTACACCTTC. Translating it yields CASSGAGSYGYTF.

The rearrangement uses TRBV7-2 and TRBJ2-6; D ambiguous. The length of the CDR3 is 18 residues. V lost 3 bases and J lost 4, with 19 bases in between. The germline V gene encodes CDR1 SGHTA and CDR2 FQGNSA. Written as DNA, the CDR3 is TGTGCCAGCAGCTTTAGGCCCACCCTAGAAACCGGGGCCAACGTCCTGACTTTC. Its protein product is CASSFRPTLETGANVLTF. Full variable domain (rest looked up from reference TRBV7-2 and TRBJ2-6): GAGVSQSPSNKVTEKGKDVELRCDPISGHTALYWYRQSLGQGLEFLIYFQGNSAPDKSGLPSDRFSAERTGGSVSTLTIQRTQQEDSAVYLCASSFRPTLETGANVLTFGAGSRLTVL.

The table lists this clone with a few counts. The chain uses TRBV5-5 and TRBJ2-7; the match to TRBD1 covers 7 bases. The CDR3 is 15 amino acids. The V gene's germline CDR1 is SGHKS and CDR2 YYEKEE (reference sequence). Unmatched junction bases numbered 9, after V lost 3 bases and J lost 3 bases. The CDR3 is CASSSRQGVGYEQYF. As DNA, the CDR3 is TGTGCCAGCAGCTCGCGACAGGGAGTGGGCTACGAGCAGTACTTC.